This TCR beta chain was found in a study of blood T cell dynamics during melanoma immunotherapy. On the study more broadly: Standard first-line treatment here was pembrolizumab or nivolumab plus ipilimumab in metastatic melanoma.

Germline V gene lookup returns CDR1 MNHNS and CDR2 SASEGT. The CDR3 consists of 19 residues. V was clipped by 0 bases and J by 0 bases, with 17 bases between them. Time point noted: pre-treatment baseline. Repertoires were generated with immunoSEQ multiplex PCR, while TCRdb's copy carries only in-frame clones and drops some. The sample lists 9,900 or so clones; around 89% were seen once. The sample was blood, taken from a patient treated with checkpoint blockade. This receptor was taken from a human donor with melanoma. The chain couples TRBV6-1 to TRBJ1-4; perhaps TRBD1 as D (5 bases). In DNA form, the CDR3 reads TGTGCCAGCAGTGAAGCGCCCGGGGGAGTGCTTACAACTAATGAAAAACTGTTTTTT. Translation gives CASSEAPGGVLTTNEKLFF.